The entry below describes one T cell receptor (beta chain). The data were taken from a study of cytomegalovirus exposure and HLA in healthy donors. The PCR contained 60 Vbeta and 13 Jbeta primers. Using immunoSEQ multiplex PCR, the repertoire was profiled, and TCRdb retains in-frame clones only, with some absent. The data show 200,000 or so clones, 77% seen once. The CDR3 covers 13 residues. The TCR was taken from a woman aged 25 to 39 in good health and CMV-seropositive. The V call is TRBV12-1, the J call TRBJ1-2. TRBV12-1 constitutes a pseudogene. The sequenced sample consisted of PBMCs. CDR3 amino acids: CASSFNCNYGYTF. CDR3 nucleotide sequence: TGTGCCAGCAGCTTTAACTGTAACTATGGCTACACCTTC.